Shown below are 20 T cell receptor beta chains from a single sample sequenced in a study of cytomegalovirus exposure and HLA in healthy donors. Measured with immunoSEQ multiplex PCR; TCRdb has only the in-frame clones, and not every one. The data hold under 300,000 clones, with approximately 86% observed a single time. The sample taken for sequencing was PBMCs. The receptors come from a woman aged 18-29 years in good health and CMV-seronegative.

The V and J genes are TRBV6-5 and TRBJ1-5, with TRBD1 as a possible D gene (6 bases). Germline CDR1 reads MNHEY; CDR2 reads SVGAGI. There are 15 residues in the CDR3. V lost 2 bases to trimming and J lost 7 bases, with 15 bases between them. The CDR3 protein is CASSYGTPARQPQHF. The DNA for the CDR3 is TGTGCCAGCAGTTACGGGACACCAGCACGGCAGCCCCAGCATTTT.

V and J are TRBV21-1 and TRBJ1-1; TRBD1 reflects the table's D call only, with no check against the DNA. TRBV21-1 is described as a pseudogene. The CDR3 consists of 16 residues. The DNA for the CDR3 is TGTGCCAGCAGCAAAGCCCCGGGACACCAGAACACTGAAGCTTTCTTT. Translating it yields CASSKAPGHQNTEAFF.

The chain employs TRBV9 and TRBJ2-2; D remains unclear. V was cut by 0 bases and J by 2 bases, with 11 bases left in between. The CDR3 runs to 16 residues. Germline V lookup: CDR1 SGDLS, CDR2 YYNGEE. The CDR3 DNA reads as TGTGCCAGCAGCGTAGACGGGTGGCCAAACACCGGGGAGCTGTTTTTT. Its protein is CASSVDGWPNTGELFF.

This clone has just a few counts. The chain couples TRBV11-3 to TRBJ2-7; weak D call: TRBD2 (6 bases). There are 14 residues in the CDR3. Trimming pared 2 bases from V and 10 bases from J, leaving 18 bases between. Germline loops: CDR1 SGHNT, CDR2 YENEEA. The CDR3 DNA follows: TGTGCCAGCAGCTTATTATCCGGGGAGGCTTTACAGTACTTC. Its translation is CASSLLSGEALQYF.

The chain is built from TRBV5-1 and TRBJ2-2, with 9 positions matching TRBD2. V lost 4 bases and J lost 8; bases outside the gene matches: 6. CDR3 size: 14 residues. Germline loops: CDR1 SGHRS, CDR2 YFSETQ. The CDR3 DNA reads TGCGCCAGCAGCCCGGGGACTAGCAAAGGGGAGCTGTTTTTT. Its protein is CASSPGTSKGELFF. Complete variable domain (other parts from reference TRBV5-1 and TRBJ2-2): KAGVTQTPRYLIKTRGQQVTLSCSPISGHRSVSWYQQTPGQGLQFLFEYFSETQRNKGNFPGRFSGRQFSNSRSEMNVSTLELGDSALYLCASSPGTSKGELFFGEGSRLTVL.

The chain couples TRBV28 to TRBJ1-5, with D possibly TRBD1 on 6 matching bases. Germline V gene lookup returns CDR1 MDHEN and CDR2 SYDVKM. V lost 6 bases and J lost 0, with 15 bases in between. This CDR3 has 16 amino acids. CDR3 sequence reads: CASSPRTAYSNQPQHF. CDR3 coding DNA: TGTGCCAGCAGCCCTAGGACAGCTTATAGCAATCAGCCCCAGCATTTT.

V and J are TRBV29-1 and TRBJ1-1; 10 positions agree with TRBD1. The germline CDR1 and CDR2 sequences are SQVTM and ANQGSEA. The length of the CDR3 is 13 residues. The junction had 4 bases not matched to a gene; V was cut back by 7 bases and J by 2 bases. The CDR3 is CSARDRGNTEAFF. CDR3 sequence (DNA): TGCAGCGCGAGGGACAGGGGAAACACTGAAGCTTTCTTT.

The V and J genes are TRBV6-4 and TRBJ1-2; 8 nucleotides line up with TRBD1. V shed 2 bases and J 4 bases; nucleotides not matched to a gene: 12. Germline V lookup: CDR1 MRHNA, CDR2 SNTAGT. CDR3 length: 17 residues. The CDR3: CASSDRKLDREFYGYTF. In DNA form, the CDR3 reads TGTGCCAGCAGTGACCGAAAACTGGACAGGGAGTTCTATGGCTACACCTTC.

The rearrangement uses TRBV6-5 and TRBJ1-2; 8 nucleotides line up with TRBD1. The V and J ends lost 2 bases and 5 bases, in that order; junction bases with no gene match: 4. CDR3 length equals 14 residues. Germline CDR1 reads MNHEY; CDR2 reads SVGAGI. CDR3 sequence reads: CASSYATGGYGYTF. DNA of the CDR3: TGTGCCAGCAGTTACGCAACAGGGGGGTATGGCTACACCTTC.

The chain links TRBV11-2 to TRBJ2-7; a possible D gene is TRBD2 (5 bases). Looked up from germline, CDR1 is SGHAT and CDR2 is FQNNGV. V shed 3 bases and J shed 3 bases, with 15 bases lying between them. The CDR3 totals 15 residues. Written as DNA, the CDR3 is TGTGCCAGCAGCTTCGGCTTCCCCGGGGACTACGAGCAGTACTTC. Protein product: CASSFGFPGDYEQYF.

This clone occurred once. The rearrangement uses TRBV28 and TRBJ1-1, with no clear D. Germline V gene lookup returns CDR1 MDHEN and CDR2 SYDVKM. There are 12 residues in the CDR3. The V and J ends lost 2 bases and 7 bases respectively, with 8 bases between them. CDR3 in amino acids: CASSLNSLEAFF. The CDR3 DNA follows: TGTGCCAGCAGTTTAAACAGCCTTGAAGCTTTCTTT. The full variable domain, rest sourced from reference TRBV28 and TRBJ1-1, is DVKVTQSSRYLVKRTGEKVFLECVQDMDHENMFWYRQDPGLGLRLIYFSYDVKMKEKGDIPEGYSVSREKKERFSLILESASTNQTSMYLCASSLNSLEAFFGQGTRLTVV.

V gene TRBV5-1 combines with J gene TRBJ1-3; D possibly corresponds to TRBD1 (6 bases). Trimming took off 5 bases at V and 4 bases at J, with 13 bases between the two ends. Per the germline V gene, CDR1 is SGHRS and CDR2 is YFSETQ. This CDR3 spans 14 amino acids. The CDR3: CASRIQGAGNTIYF. The CDR3, as DNA: TGCGCCAGCAGGATACAGGGAGCCGGAAACACCATATATTTT.

The V and J genes are TRBV2 and TRBJ1-2; D is perhaps TRBD1 (6 bases). V shed 6 bases and J shed 12 bases, with 17 bases lying between them. CDR1 and CDR2 from the germline V gene are SNHLY and FYNNEI. The CDR3 totals 12 residues. The chain's CDR3 is CASRQGSPRNTF. The CDR3 DNA follows: TGTGCCAGCAGACAGGGATCCCCACGAAACACCTTC.

There are a few counts of this clone. CDR3 amino acids: CASSLGLGFDEQFF. CDR3 coding DNA: TGTGCCAGCAGCTTGGGACTAGGGTTCGATGAGCAGTTCTTC. The V and J genes are TRBV7-2 and TRBJ2-1; 8 bases map to TRBD2. Germline V CDR1 and CDR2: SGHTA, FQGNSA. This CDR3 is 14 amino acids long. Trimming took 3 bases from V and 8 from J; bases not matched to a gene: 6.

A few counts support this clone. This rearrangement joins TRBV7-2 to TRBJ1-5; D possibly corresponds to TRBD1 (6 bases). V gave up 4 bases and J gave up 2 bases, with 15 bases separating them. CDR3 length: 16 amino acids. The germline gives CDR1 SGHTA, CDR2 FQGNSA. CDR3 protein: CASSWETGRRNQPQHF. CDR3 DNA: TGTGCCAGCAGCTGGGAGACAGGTCGACGCAATCAGCCCCAGCATTTT. Full variable domain (outside the CDR3, taken from reference TRBV7-2 and TRBJ1-5): GAGVSQSPSNKVTEKGKDVELRCDPISGHTALYWYRQSLGQGLEFLIYFQGNSAPDKSGLPSDRFSAERTGGSVSTLTIQRTQQEDSAVYLCASSWETGRRNQPQHFGDGTRLSIL.

The chain carries TRBV4-1 and TRBJ2-3, with 9 bases that match TRBD2. This CDR3 is 17 amino acids long. Germline trimming cut 0 bases from V and 2 bases from J; bases unmatched to any gene: 6. Germline assignment: CDR1 MGHRA and CDR2 YSYEKL. CDR3 bases: TGCGCCAGCAGCCAAGATAGGGCTAGCGGGACCACAGATACGCAGTATTTT. Amino acids: CASSQDRASGTTDTQYF.

This rearrangement joins TRBV2 to TRBJ1-6, with D tentatively TRBD1 (5 bases). The CDR3 length is 15 residues. Germline-derived CDR1 and CDR2 are SNHLY and FYNNEI. V was cut by 2 bases and J by 6 bases, with 11 bases left in between. The CDR3: CASSESRTSNSPLHF. CDR3 nucleotide sequence: TGTGCCAGCAGTGAAAGTAGGACAAGTAATTCACCCCTCCACTTT. The complete variable domain, with remaining parts taken from reference TRBV2 and TRBJ1-6, reads EPEVTQTPSHQVTQMGQEVILRCVPISNHLYFYWYRQILGQKVEFLVSFYNNEISEKSEIFDDQFSVERPDGSNFTLKIRSTKLEDSAMYFCASSESRTSNSPLHFGNGTRLTVT.

The V and J genes are TRBV7-2 and TRBJ2-7; 9 bases are shared with TRBD1. CDR3 length: 15 amino acids. Germline V gene sequence: CDR1 SGHTA, CDR2 FQGNSA. The V gene end was trimmed by 6 bases and the J gene end by 4 bases; junction bases not matched to a gene: 10. The DNA for the CDR3 is TGTGCCAGCAGGCTGGACAGGGGAAGAAGGTACGAGCAGTACTTC. Its protein is CASRLDRGRRYEQYF.

This sequence joins TRBV4-3 and TRBJ1-1; weak D call: TRBD1 (5 bases). Germline-derived CDR1 and CDR2 are LGHNA and YSLEER. The V end was cut by 0 bases, the J end by 3 bases, with 11 bases between. The CDR3 totals 15 residues. CDR3 DNA sequence: TGCGCCAGCAGCCAAGATCGGCGGGGGGACACTGAAGCTTTCTTT. Encoded protein: CASSQDRRGDTEAFF.

The chain employs TRBV5-6 and TRBJ2-3; 12 bases map to TRBD2. With V trimmed by 4 bases and J by 6 bases, 9 bases remained unmatched. Germline V gene sequence: CDR1 SGHDT, CDR2 YYEEEE. This CDR3 region has 16 residues. The CDR3 region has the DNA TGTGCCAGCAGCATGGCCTCTAGCGGGAGGGGTGATACGCAGTATTTT. This codes for CASSMASSGRGDTQYF. Combining the CDR3 with reference TRBV5-6 and TRBJ2-3 gives the whole variable domain DAGVTQSPTHLIKTRGQQVTLRCSPKSGHDTVSWYQQALGQGPQFIFQYYEEEERQRGNFPDRFSGHQFPNYSSELNVNALLLGDSALYLCASSMASSGRGDTQYFGPGTRLTVL.